This T cell receptor (beta chain) was recorded in a study of T-cell reconstitution after alpha-beta-depleted transplantation in children. Overall study results and limits: From surviving recipient T cells and thymic progenitors came the high day-60 TCRbeta diversity observed in some patients. Reportedly, alpha-beta T cells present about two months post-transplant originated from several hundred expanded clones of graft origin. T-cell counts and diversity were attributed mostly to newly produced T cells one year after transplant.

This clonotype came up a few times. Its antigen is undetermined. Preparation of the TCRbeta library was carried out with unique molecular identifiers. MiXCR was run by TCRdb on the PCR reads, yielding one entry per CDR3 protein. The repertoire holds 300,000 or so distinct CDR3 sequences, with around 25% as singletons. The clonotype originates from a male patient under 18 who had a stem cell transplant for acute lymphoblastic leukemia, so the T cells may come from the graft donor. Sequencing used PBMCs, mostly from graft donor cells, obtained 180 days after TCRalphabeta/CD19-depleted stem cell transplant.

The CDR3 region has the DNA TGTGCCAGCAGTCCTAGCGGGTTTAGCACAGATACGCAGTATTTT. Its protein is CASSPSGFSTDTQYF. The J gene is TRBJ2-3, the V gene TRBV12-3 or TRBV12-4; TRBD2 agrees at 8 bases. The CDR3 loop spans 15 amino acids. Trimming took 5 bases from V and 0 from J; bases not matched to a gene: 4.